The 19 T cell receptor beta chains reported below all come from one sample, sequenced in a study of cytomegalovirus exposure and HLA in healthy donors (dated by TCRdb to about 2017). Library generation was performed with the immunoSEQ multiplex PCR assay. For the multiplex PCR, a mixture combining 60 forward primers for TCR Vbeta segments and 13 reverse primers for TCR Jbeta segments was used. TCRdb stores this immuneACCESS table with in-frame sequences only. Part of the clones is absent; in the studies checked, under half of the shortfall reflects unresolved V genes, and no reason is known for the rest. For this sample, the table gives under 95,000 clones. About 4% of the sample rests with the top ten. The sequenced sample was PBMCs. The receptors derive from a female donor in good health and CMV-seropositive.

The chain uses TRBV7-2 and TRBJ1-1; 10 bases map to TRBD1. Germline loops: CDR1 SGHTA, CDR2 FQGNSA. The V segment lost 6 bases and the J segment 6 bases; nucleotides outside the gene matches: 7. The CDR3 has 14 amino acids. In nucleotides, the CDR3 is TGTGCCAGCAGGTCCAGGACAGGGGGACCTGAAGCTTTCTTT. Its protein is CASRSRTGGPEAFF.

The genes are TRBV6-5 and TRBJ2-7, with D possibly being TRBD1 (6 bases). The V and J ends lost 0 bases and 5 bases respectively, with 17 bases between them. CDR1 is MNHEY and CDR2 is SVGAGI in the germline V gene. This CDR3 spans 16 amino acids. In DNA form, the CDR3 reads TGTGCCAGCAGTTACTCAGGCAGGGGCATGTCTAACGAGCAGTACTTC. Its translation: CASSYSGRGMSNEQYF.

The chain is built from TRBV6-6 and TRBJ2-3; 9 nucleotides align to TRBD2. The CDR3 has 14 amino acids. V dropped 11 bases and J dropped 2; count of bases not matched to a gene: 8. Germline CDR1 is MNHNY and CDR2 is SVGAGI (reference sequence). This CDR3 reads CALSGGNLTDTQYF. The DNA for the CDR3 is TGTGCCTTAAGCGGGGGGAACCTCACAGATACGCAGTATTTT.

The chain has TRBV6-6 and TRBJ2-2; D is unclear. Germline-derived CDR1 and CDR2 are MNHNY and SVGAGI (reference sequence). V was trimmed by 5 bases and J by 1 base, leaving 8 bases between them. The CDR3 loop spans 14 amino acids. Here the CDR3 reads CASSEYRNTGELFF. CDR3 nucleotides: TGTGCCAGCAGTGAGTACAGGAACACCGGGGAGCTGTTTTTT.

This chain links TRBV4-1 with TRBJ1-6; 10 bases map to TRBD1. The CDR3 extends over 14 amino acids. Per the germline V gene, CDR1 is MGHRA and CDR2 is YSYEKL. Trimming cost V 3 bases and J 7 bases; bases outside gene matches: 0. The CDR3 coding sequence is TGCGCCAGCAGCCAGGACAGGGGGAATTCACCCCTCCACTTT. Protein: CASSQDRGNSPLHF.

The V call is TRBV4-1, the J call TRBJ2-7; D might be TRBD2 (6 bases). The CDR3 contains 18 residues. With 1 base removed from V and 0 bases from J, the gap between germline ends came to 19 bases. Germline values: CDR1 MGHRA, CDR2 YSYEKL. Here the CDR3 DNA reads TGCGCCAGCAGCCAAGGGCCCCTGCGGGGCGGGTCCTCCTACGAGCAGTACTTC. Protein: CASSQGPLRGGSSYEQYF.

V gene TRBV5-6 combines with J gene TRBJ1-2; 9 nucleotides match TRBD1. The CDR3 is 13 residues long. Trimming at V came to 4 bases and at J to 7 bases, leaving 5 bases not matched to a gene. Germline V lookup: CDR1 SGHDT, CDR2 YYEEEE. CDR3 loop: CASSPRTGVGYTF. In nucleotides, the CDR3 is TGTGCCAGCAGCCCGAGGACAGGGGTTGGCTACACCTTC.

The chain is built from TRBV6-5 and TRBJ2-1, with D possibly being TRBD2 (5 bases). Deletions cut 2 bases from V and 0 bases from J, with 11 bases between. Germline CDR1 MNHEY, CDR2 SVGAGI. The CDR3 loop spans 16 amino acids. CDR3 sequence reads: CASSYVLASSYNEQFF. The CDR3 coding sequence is TGTGCCAGCAGTTACGTCCTAGCAAGCTCCTACAATGAGCAGTTCTTC.

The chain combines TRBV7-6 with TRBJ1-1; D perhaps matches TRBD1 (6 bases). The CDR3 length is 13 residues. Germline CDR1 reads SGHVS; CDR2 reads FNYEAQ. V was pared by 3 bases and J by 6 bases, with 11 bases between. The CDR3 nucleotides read TGTGCCAGCAGCTTCGCAGGGGCGCCTGAAGCTTTCTTT. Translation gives CASSFAGAPEAFF.

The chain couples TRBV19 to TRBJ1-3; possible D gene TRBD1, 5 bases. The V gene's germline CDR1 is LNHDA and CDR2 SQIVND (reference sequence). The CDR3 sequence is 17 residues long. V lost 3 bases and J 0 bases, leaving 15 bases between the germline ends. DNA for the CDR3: TGTGCCAGTAGTATGGCCTTAAGGACACACTCTGGAAACACCATATATTTT. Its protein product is CASSMALRTHSGNTIYF.

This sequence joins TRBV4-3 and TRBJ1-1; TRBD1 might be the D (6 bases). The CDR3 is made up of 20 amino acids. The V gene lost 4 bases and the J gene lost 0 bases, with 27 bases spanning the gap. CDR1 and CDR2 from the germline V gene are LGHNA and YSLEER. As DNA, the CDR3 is TGCGCCAGCAGCCCAGACATCCGGGCTTTTTCTGGGGGCCTGAACACTGAAGCTTTCTTT. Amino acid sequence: CASSPDIRAFSGGLNTEAFF.

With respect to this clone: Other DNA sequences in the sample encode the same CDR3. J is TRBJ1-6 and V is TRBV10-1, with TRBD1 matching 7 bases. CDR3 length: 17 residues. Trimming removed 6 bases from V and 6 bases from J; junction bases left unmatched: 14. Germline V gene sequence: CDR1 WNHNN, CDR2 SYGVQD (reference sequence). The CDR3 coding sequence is TGCGCCAGCAGCGGGCTCTCGGGACAGACCTTTAATTCACCCCTCCACTTT. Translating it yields CASSGLSGQTFNSPLHF.

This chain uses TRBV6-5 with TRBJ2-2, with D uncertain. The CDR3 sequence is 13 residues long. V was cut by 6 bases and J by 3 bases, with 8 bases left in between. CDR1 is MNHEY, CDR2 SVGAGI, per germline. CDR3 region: CASSPRHTGELFF. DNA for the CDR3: TGTGCCAGCAGCCCTAGGCACACCGGGGAGCTGTTTTTT.

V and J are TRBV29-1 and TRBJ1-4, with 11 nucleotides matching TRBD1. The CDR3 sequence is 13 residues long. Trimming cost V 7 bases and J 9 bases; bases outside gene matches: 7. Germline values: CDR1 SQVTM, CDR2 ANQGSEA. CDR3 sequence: CSARDRGSKKLFF. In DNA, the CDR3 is TGCAGCGCCCGGGACAGGGGGAGCAAAAAACTGTTTTTT.

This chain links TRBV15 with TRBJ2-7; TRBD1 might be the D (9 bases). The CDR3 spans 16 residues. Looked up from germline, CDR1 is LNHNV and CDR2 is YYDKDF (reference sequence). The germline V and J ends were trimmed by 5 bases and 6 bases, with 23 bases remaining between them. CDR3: CATSPSGGTGRSEQYF. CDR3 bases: TGTGCCACCAGCCCCTCGGGAGGGACAGGGCGCTCCGAGCAGTACTTC.

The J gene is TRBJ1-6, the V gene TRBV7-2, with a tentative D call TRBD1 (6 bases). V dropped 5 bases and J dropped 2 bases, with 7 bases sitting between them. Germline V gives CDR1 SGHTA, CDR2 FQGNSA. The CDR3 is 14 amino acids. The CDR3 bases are TGTGCCAGCAGCCGGGACACCTATAATTCACCCCTCCACTTT. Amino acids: CASSRDTYNSPLHF.

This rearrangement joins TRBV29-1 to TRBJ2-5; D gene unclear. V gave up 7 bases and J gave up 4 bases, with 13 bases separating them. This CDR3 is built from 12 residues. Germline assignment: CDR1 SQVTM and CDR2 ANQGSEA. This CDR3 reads CSGLNGAETQYF. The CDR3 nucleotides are TGCAGCGGCCTGAACGGTGCAGAGACCCAGTACTTC.

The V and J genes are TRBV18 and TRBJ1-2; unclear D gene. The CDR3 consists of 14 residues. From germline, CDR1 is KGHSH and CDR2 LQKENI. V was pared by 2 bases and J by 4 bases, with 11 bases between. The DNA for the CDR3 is TGTGCCAGCTCACCAGGGAGTGCAGGCTATGGCTACACCTTC. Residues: CASSPGSAGYGYTF.

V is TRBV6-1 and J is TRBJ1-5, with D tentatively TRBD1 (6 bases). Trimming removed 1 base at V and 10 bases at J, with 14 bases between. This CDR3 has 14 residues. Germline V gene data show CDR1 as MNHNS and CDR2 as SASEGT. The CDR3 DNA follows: TGTGCCAGCAGTGAAGGACAGGTGGGTCGTCCCCAGCATTTT. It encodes CASSEGQVGRPQHF.